The 32 T cell receptor beta chains below all came from one sample that was sequenced in a study of Ad26.COV2.S vaccination and SARS-CoV-2 variants. Here immunoSEQ multiplex PCR was the method, and the copy in TCRdb shows in-frame clones only, minus some. The repertoire consists of 400,000 to 450,000 clones, with 80% to 95% occurring once and the leading ten covering more than 10%. Sample treatment: around 19 received Ad26.COV2.S at low or high dose, single or two shots; several received placebo; per-sample allocation not given. Each sample was drawn 63 days after the first injection (of vaccine or placebo). The material sequenced was peripheral blood, taken in a trial of Ad26.COV2.S vaccine versus placebo. The source of these receptors is a person between 18 and 60 years old who received the Ad26.COV2.S COVID-19 vaccine or a placebo.

The chain joins TRBV7-2 to TRBJ2-5; 10 nucleotides align to TRBD2. This CDR3 spans 16 amino acids. Germline CDR1 reads SGHTA; CDR2 reads FQGNSA. The junction had 7 bases not matched to a gene; V was cut back by 1 base and J by 5 bases. CDR3 region: CASSLVLAGVGETQYF. Written as DNA, the CDR3 is TGTGCCAGCAGCTTAGTTCTAGCGGGAGTCGGGGAGACCCAGTACTTC.

CDR3 bases: TGCAGCTCCTGGGCGGATACCGGGGAGCTGTTTTTT. This encodes CSSWADTGELFF. The V gene is TRBV29-1, the J gene TRBJ2-2; D not certain. The CDR3 covers 12 residues. Germline V gene sequence: CDR1 SQVTM, CDR2 ANQGSEA. V was trimmed by 8 bases and J by 5 bases, leaving 12 bases between them.

The chain couples TRBV5-5 to TRBJ2-3; possibly TRBD2 for D (5 bases). The CDR3 loop spans 17 amino acids. From germline, CDR1 is SGHKS and CDR2 YYEKEE (reference sequence). Between the trimmed V and J ends, which lost 0 bases and 1 base, there was a span of 15 bases. In nucleotides, the CDR3 is TGTGCCAGCAGCTTGGGACCCGTAGCGAGTCGCACAGATACGCAGTATTTT. It specifies CASSLGPVASRTDTQYF. The full variable domain, its missing parts supplied by reference TRBV5-5 and TRBJ2-3, is DAGVTQSPTHLIKTRGQQVTLRCSPISGHKSVSWYQQVLGQGPQFIFQYYEKEERGRGNFPDRFSARQFPNYSSELNVNALLLGDSALYLCASSLGPVASRTDTQYFGPGTRLTVL.

The V gene is TRBV10-1, the J gene TRBJ1-5; D is uncertain. Trimming pared 6 bases from V and 4 bases from J, leaving 10 bases between. CDR1 is WNHNN, CDR2 SYGVQD, per germline (reference sequence). The CDR3 contains 13 residues. The CDR3 DNA is TGCGCCAGCAGCGAAGGACTGAATCAGCCCCAGCATTTT. The encoded protein is CASSEGLNQPQHF.

The V call is TRBV7-2, the J call TRBJ1-2; TRBD1 agrees at 9 bases. V trimming: 4 bases; J trimming: 1 base; junction bases outside the gene matches: 7. CDR3 length equals 16 residues. The germline CDR1 and CDR2 sequences are SGHTA and FQGNSA. The DNA of the CDR3 is TGTGCCAGCAGCTCTGCCCAGGGACAGGGTAACTATGGCTACACCTTC. This gives the protein CASSSAQGQGNYGYTF.

This clone was recorded once. The chain joins TRBV7-9 to TRBJ2-1, with 7 bases matching TRBD2. The V segment lost 3 bases and the J segment 2 bases; nucleotides outside the gene matches: 4. CDR1 and CDR2 (germline): SEHNR, FQNEAQ (reference sequence). This CDR3 spans 15 amino acids. CDR3 DNA sequence: TGTGCCAGCAGCTTGGGAGGGCTGACCTACAATGAGCAGTTCTTC. Protein: CASSLGGLTYNEQFF.

V usage is TRBV29-1 and J usage is TRBJ2-7, with 9 bases lining up with TRBD1. CDR3 length equals 14 residues. Per the germline V gene, CDR1 is SQVTM and CDR2 is ANQGSEA. With V trimmed by 6 bases and J by 3 bases, 9 bases remained unmatched. As DNA, the CDR3 is TGCAGCGTAGGAGACAGGGGGAGTATCTACGAGCAGTACTTC. Translated: CSVGDRGSIYEQYF.

This sequence joins TRBV18 and TRBJ1-1, with D hard to call. V shed 1 base and J shed 5 bases, with 23 bases lying between them. Germline loops: CDR1 KGHSH, CDR2 LQKENI. This CDR3 contains 18 residues. DNA for the CDR3: TGTGCCAGCTCACCACTTAGAGTTGGGCGAGTAATTGAAACTGAAGCTTTCTTT. It codes for CASSPLRVGRVIETEAFF.

The gene calls are TRBV15 and TRBJ2-7; TRBD1 or TRBD2 may be the D gene (5 bases each). The germline gives CDR1 LNHNV, CDR2 YYDKDF (reference sequence). Trimming took off 2 bases at V and 3 bases at J, with 20 bases between the two ends. The CDR3 consists of 17 residues. CDR3 sequence (DNA): TGTGCCACCAGCAGACCTAAAGGGACGTGGGCCGACTACGAGCAGTACTTC. It codes for CATSRPKGTWADYEQYF.

In its sample, this clone was seen once. The chain has TRBV27 and TRBJ2-2; the D gene could be TRBD1 or TRBD2 (5 bases each). CDR3 length: 14 amino acids. V dropped 3 bases and J dropped 7 bases, with 12 bases sitting between them. Germline loops: CDR1 MNHEY, CDR2 SMNVEV (reference sequence). This CDR3 is CASSFGGASGELFF. The CDR3 DNA is TGTGCCAGCAGTTTTGGGGGTGCGAGCGGGGAGCTGTTTTTT.

V is TRBV7-9 and J is TRBJ1-4; D unresolved. This CDR3 is built from 14 residues. Germline CDR1 SEHNR, CDR2 FQNEAQ (reference sequence). The V gene lost 3 bases and the J gene lost 7 bases, with 12 bases spanning the gap. In DNA form, the CDR3 reads TGTGCCAGCAGCTTCGAAGGGTACGGTGAAAAACTGTTTTTT. This gives the protein CASSFEGYGEKLFF.

This clone was seen just once. The chain has TRBV28 and TRBJ2-1; 11 nucleotides align to TRBD2. The CDR3 has 16 residues. The germline V gene encodes CDR1 MDHEN and CDR2 SYDVKM. Losses at the gene ends were 5 bases for V and 2 bases for J; bases not matched to a gene: 5. CDR3: CASSSGTSGTYNEQFF. The CDR3, as DNA: TGTGCCAGCAGTAGTGGGACTAGCGGAACCTACAATGAGCAGTTCTTC.

This clone was picked up a small number of times. V usage is TRBV27 and J usage is TRBJ2-2; TRBD1 might be the D (5 bases). Between the trimmed V and J ends, which lost 3 bases and 4 bases, there was a span of 9 bases. The CDR3 totals 14 residues. Germline-derived CDR1 and CDR2 are MNHEY and SMNVEV (reference sequence). CDR3 loop: CASSFQGITGELFF. CDR3 nucleotides: TGTGCCAGCAGTTTCCAGGGAATCACCGGGGAGCTGTTTTTT.

This chain links TRBV2 with TRBJ2-7, with 7 bases aligning to TRBD1. CDR3 length: 14 residues. V gave up 4 bases and J gave up 4 bases; unmatched junction bases: 7. CDR1 and CDR2 (germline): SNHLY, FYNNEI. CDR3 bases: TGTGCCAGCAGTGCCCTGACAGGGTGGTACGAGCAGTACTTC. Its translation: CASSALTGWYEQYF.

V is TRBV6-5 and J is TRBJ1-5; D not certain. The V end lost 0 bases, the J end lost 4 bases, and 10 bases lay between the germline ends. This CDR3 is built from 15 residues. Germline loops: CDR1 MNHEY, CDR2 SVGAGI. The DNA of the CDR3 is TGTGCCAGCAGTTACTCCGCAGGAGGAAATCAGCCCCAGCATTTT. Translated: CASSYSAGGNQPQHF.

J is TRBJ2-2 and V is TRBV30; perhaps TRBD2 as D (5 bases). Germline CDR1 and CDR2: GTSNPN and SVGIG (reference sequence). The V gene lost 0 bases and the J gene lost 3 bases, with 14 bases spanning the gap. The CDR3 is 16 residues long. The CDR3 loop is CAWSVRGRAYTGELFF. The CDR3, as DNA: TGTGCCTGGAGTGTACGGGGAAGGGCCTACACCGGGGAGCTGTTTTTT.

CDR3 DNA: TGTGCCAGCAGTCGATCCAGTGATTCACCCCTCCACTTT. As protein: CASSRSSDSPLHF. This sequence joins TRBV6-6 and TRBJ1-6; no clear D. This CDR3 is 13 amino acids long. V gave up 5 bases and J gave up 8 bases, with 10 bases separating them. CDR1 and CDR2 from the germline V gene are MNHNY and SVGAGI (reference sequence).

V and J are TRBV19 and TRBJ1-1, with TRBD1 as a possible D gene (5 bases). The CDR3 covers 14 residues. Trimming took off 5 bases at V and 3 bases at J, with 13 bases between the two ends. Germline V gene sequence: CDR1 LNHDA, CDR2 SQIVND (reference sequence). The CDR3: CASSSDSGYTEAFF. CDR3 DNA: TGTGCCAGTAGTTCAGACAGTGGATACACTGAAGCTTTCTTT.

The V call is TRBV18, the J call TRBJ2-7; no reliable D call. The CDR3 loop spans 13 amino acids. Trimming pared 3 bases from V and 5 bases from J, leaving 11 bases between. Germline V gene data show CDR1 as KGHSH and CDR2 as LQKENI. The CDR3: CASSPISAHEQYF. Written as DNA, the CDR3 is TGTGCCAGCTCACCGATCTCAGCCCACGAGCAGTACTTC.

This clone was seen only a few times. This chain links TRBV9 with TRBJ2-2; TRBD1 matches 8 bases. The V gene's germline CDR1 is SGDLS and CDR2 YYNGEE. CDR3 length: 16 residues. V was pared by 4 bases and J by 1 base, with 6 bases of the junction left unmatched. CDR3 sequence (DNA): TGTGCCAGCAGCCTCACAGGGGGATGGAACACCGGGGAGCTGTTTTTT. This sequence encodes CASSLTGGWNTGELFF.

This clone was detected once. The chain is built from TRBV9 and TRBJ2-3; D perhaps matches TRBD2 (5 bases). The V gene's germline CDR1 is SGDLS and CDR2 YYNGEE. The CDR3 runs 17 residues. V lost 0 bases, J lost 1 base, and 15 bases lay in between. The CDR3 reads CASSVEVEAVRTDTQYF. CDR3 DNA sequence: TGTGCCAGCAGCGTAGAAGTGGAAGCGGTACGCACAGATACGCAGTATTTT.

V usage is TRBV30 and J usage is TRBJ2-1, with 13 positions matching TRBD2. CDR1 is GTSNPN, CDR2 SVGIG, per germline (reference sequence). CDR3 length: 15 residues. The trim removed 3 bases at V and 9 bases at J, leaving 8 bases unmatched. The CDR3 nucleotides read TGTGCCTGGAGGAAACTAGCGGGAGGGCCCAGTGAGCAGTTCTTC. As protein: CAWRKLAGGPSEQFF.

The V gene is TRBV25-1, the J gene TRBJ1-1; D is undetermined. The CDR3 is made up of 13 amino acids. The V gene's germline CDR1 is MGHDK and CDR2 SYGVNS. V lost 4 bases, J lost 3 bases, and 9 bases lay in between. CDR3 DNA: TGTGCCAGCAGTGCACTGGGGTACACTGAAGCTTTCTTT. This translates into CASSALGYTEAFF.

The V gene is TRBV5-3, the J gene TRBJ2-1; 9 positions agree with TRBD2. TRBV5-3 carries the ORF label, with uncertain function. V shed 2 bases, J shed 7 bases, and the junction held 13 bases outside the gene matches. The CDR3 loop spans 17 amino acids. In DNA, the CDR3 is TGTGCCAGAAGCTTTCATATCGGCGGGAGGGCCAGAAATGAGCAGTTCTTC. Translation gives CARSFHIGGRARNEQFF.

V usage is TRBV19 and J usage is TRBJ2-5, with 7 bases matching TRBD1. Germline V CDR1 and CDR2: LNHDA, SQIVND (reference sequence). This CDR3 has 15 amino acids. V lost 5 bases to trimming and J lost 0 bases; unmatched junction nucleotides: 6. CDR3 in DNA: TGTGCCAGTAGTCCGGGGACAGAGTACCAAGAGACCCAGTACTTC. Translating gives CASSPGTEYQETQYF.

CDR3 sequence reads: CASRTHTRGDTQYF. CDR3 DNA: TGTGCCAGCAGAACGCATACTAGGGGGGATACGCAGTATTTT. This chain joins TRBV28 and TRBJ2-3, with a weak D call TRBD1 (6 bases). CDR3 length equals 14 residues. The germline CDR1 and CDR2 sequences are MDHEN and SYDVKM. Trimming cost V 6 bases and J 6 bases, with 16 bases left between them.

The genes are TRBV6-2 or TRBV6-3 and TRBJ1-1; weak D call: TRBD1 (5 bases). The length of the CDR3 is 15 residues. The germline CDR1 and CDR2 sequences are MNHEY and SVGEGT. Deletions cut 7 bases from V and 1 base from J, with 16 bases between. The CDR3 protein is CASTPGGNTNTEAFF. CDR3 sequence (DNA): TGTGCCAGCACCCCCGGGGGGAATACGAACACTGAAGCTTTCTTT.

The rearrangement joins TRBV11-2 to TRBJ2-1; 10 bases are a match to TRBD2. CDR3 length: 15 residues. Germline CDR1 is SGHAT and CDR2 is FQNNGV. The V gene end was trimmed by 4 bases and the J gene end by 7 bases; junction bases not matched to a gene: 7. The CDR3 sequence: CASSSLAGKDNEQFF. CDR3 nucleotides: TGTGCCAGCAGCTCACTAGCGGGAAAGGATAATGAGCAGTTCTTC.

The chain combines TRBV29-1 with TRBJ1-3; maybe TRBD1 (5 bases). This CDR3 spans 12 amino acids. V lost 5 bases, J lost 3 bases, and 8 bases lay in between. Germline V gives CDR1 SQVTM, CDR2 ANQGSEA. The CDR3 spells CSVRGYGNTIYF. In DNA, the CDR3 is TGCAGCGTTAGGGGTTATGGAAACACCATATATTTT. The whole variable domain, filled in from reference TRBV29-1 and TRBJ1-3, reads SAVISQKPSRDICQRGTSLTIQCQVDSQVTMMFWYRQQPGQSLTLIATANQGSEATYESGFVIDKFPISRPNLTFSTLTVSNMSPEDSSIYLCSVRGYGNTIYFGEGSWLTVV.

A note on this clone: The sample carries other DNA sequences with the same CDR3. V gene TRBV6-1 combines with J gene TRBJ1-1, with D uncertain. V was shortened by 2 bases and J by 1 base, with 5 bases between the two germline ends. The CDR3 is 13 amino acids. CDR1 MNHNS and CDR2 SASEGT come from the germline V gene. CDR3 bases: TGTGCCAGCAGTGAACTAGGGAACACTGAAGCTTTCTTT. Encoded protein: CASSELGNTEAFF.

This clone was seen just once. This chain uses TRBV29-1 with TRBJ1-2; no definite D call. CDR3 length equals 13 residues. The germline V gene encodes CDR1 SQVTM and CDR2 ANQGSEA. Trimming left V 7 bases short and J 4 bases short, with 16 bases between. The CDR3 DNA is TGCAGCGCCAGCCATAATTCCCCCTATGGCTACACCTTC. Translating it yields CSASHNSPYGYTF.

The rearrangement uses TRBV7-9 and TRBJ2-3, with 10 positions matching TRBD2. The ends lost 7 bases at V and 6 bases at J; junction bases unmatched: 13. Germline assignment: CDR1 SEHNR and CDR2 FQNEAQ (reference sequence). This CDR3 is 16 amino acids long. The CDR3 DNA reads as TGTGCCAGCACCCTCCCGCAGCGGGAGGGTCGGGATACGCAGTATTTT. It codes for CASTLPQREGRDTQYF.